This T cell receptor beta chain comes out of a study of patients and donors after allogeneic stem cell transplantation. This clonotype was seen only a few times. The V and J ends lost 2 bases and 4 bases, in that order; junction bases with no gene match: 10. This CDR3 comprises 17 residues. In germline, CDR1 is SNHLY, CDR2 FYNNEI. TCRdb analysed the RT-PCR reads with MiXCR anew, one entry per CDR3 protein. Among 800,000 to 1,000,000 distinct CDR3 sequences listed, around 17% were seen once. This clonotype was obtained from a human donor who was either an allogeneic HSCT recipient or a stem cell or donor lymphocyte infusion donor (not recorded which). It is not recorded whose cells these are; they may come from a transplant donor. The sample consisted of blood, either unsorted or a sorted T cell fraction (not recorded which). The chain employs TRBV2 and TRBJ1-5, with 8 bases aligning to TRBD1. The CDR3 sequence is CASSEWGGQGKNQPQHF. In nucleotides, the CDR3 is TGTGCCAGCAGTGAATGGGGAGGACAGGGAAAGAATCAGCCCCAGCATTTT.